This T cell receptor (beta chain) was profiled in a study of T cell changes during pregnancy in multiple sclerosis. The CDR3 spans 14 residues. Germline CDR1 and CDR2: SQVTM and ANQGSEA. V was shortened by 0 bases and J by 5 bases, with 13 bases between the two germline ends. This clone was detected only once. TCRdb's copy holds only in-frame clones and misses some; the assay was immunoSEQ multiplex PCR. Found here are about 47,000 clones, roughly 93% of them singletons; the top ten hold 1.5% to 2%. This sample comprised peripheral blood, obtained in the second trimester of pregnancy. The chain carries TRBV29-1 and TRBJ1-2, with D maybe TRBD1 (5 bases). The receptor was derived from a female donor with multiple sclerosis, enrolled in a pregnancy study. The CDR3 here is CSVEDPTVAYGYTF. Here the CDR3 DNA reads TGCAGCGTTGAAGATCCGACAGTCGCTTATGGCTACACCTTC.